This T cell receptor beta chain was recorded in a study of identical twins. This clonotype has only a few counts. This CDR3 has 14 amino acids. Germline V gives CDR1 SGHRS, CDR2 YFSETQ. Trimming cost V 4 bases and J 3 bases; bases outside gene matches: 6. TCRdb recomputed calls from the 5' RACE reads with MiXCR, one row per CDR3 protein. Of roughly 690,000 distinct CDR3 sequences in the sample, 21% were seen once. The same sample was also used in a study of T cells expressing NK-cell markers. That source adds: In a few donors, dominant clonotypes made up 28.3-60.1% of CD3+CD56-NKG2C+ cells.

The clonotype was recovered from a woman younger than 35 in good health. The gene calls are TRBV5-1 and TRBJ1-1; TRBD1 agrees at 7 bases. The source material was PBMCs. CDR3 residues: CASSEQGGYTEAFF. In DNA form, the CDR3 reads TGCGCCAGCAGCGAGCAGGGGGGGTACACTGAAGCTTTCTTT.